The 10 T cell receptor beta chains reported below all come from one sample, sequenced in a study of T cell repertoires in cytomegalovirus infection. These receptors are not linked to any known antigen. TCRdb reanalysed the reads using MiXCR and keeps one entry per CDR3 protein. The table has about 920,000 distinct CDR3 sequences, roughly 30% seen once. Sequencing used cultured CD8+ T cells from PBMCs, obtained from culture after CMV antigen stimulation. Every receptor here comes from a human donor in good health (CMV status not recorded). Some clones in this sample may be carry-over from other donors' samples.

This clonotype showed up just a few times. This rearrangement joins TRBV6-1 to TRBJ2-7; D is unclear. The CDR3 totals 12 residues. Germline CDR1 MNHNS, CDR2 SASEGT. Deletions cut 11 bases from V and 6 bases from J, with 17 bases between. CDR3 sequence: CASRRAPGEQYV. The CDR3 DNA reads TGTGCCTCCCGACGGGCCCCCGGCGAGCAGTACGTC.

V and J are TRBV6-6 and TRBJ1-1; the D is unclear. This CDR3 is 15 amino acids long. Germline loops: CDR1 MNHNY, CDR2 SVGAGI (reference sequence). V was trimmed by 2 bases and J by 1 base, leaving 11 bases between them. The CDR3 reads CASSYVSSRNTEAFF. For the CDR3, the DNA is TGTGCCAGCAGTTACGTTTCTTCCAGGAACACTGAAGCTTTCTTT.

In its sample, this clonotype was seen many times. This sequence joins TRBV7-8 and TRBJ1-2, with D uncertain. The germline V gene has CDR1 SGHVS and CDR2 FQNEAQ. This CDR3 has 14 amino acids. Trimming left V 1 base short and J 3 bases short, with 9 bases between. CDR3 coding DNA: TGTGCCAGCAGCTTAGAGGCCGGAGACTATGGCTACACCTTC. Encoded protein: CASSLEAGDYGYTF.

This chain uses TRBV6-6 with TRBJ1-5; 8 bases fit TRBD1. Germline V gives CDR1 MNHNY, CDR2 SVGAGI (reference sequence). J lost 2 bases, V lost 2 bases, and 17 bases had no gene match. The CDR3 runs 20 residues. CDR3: CASSYDVLDRVARGNQPQHF. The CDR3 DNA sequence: TGTGCCAGCAGTTACGACGTATTGGACAGGGTGGCTCGGGGCAATCAGCCCCAGCATTTT.

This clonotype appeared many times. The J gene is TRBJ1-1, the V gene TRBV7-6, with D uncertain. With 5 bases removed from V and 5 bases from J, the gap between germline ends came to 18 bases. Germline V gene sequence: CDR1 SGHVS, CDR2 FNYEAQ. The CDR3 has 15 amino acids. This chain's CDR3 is CASSPGPPILTEAFF. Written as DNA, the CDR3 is TGTGCCAGCAGCCCAGGACCACCTATTCTGACTGAAGCTTTCTTT. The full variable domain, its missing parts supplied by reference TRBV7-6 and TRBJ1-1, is GAGVSQSPRYKVTKRGQDVALRCDPISGHVSLYWYRQALGQGPEFLTYFNYEAQQDKSGLPNDRFSAERPEGSISTLTIQRTEQRDSAMYRCASSPGPPILTEAFFGQGTRLTVV.

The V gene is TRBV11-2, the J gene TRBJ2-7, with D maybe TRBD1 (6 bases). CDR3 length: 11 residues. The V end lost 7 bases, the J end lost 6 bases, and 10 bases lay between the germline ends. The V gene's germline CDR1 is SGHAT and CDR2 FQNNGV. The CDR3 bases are TGTGCCAGCACCGAAGGGGGCGAGCAGTACGTC. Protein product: CASTEGGEQYV.

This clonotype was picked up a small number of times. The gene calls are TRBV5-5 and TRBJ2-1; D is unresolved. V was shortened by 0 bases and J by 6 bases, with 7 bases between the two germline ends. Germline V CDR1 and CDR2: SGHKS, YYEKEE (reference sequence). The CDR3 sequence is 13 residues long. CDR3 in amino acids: CASSLDPVNEQFF. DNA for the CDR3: TGTGCCAGCAGCTTGGATCCGGTCAATGAGCAGTTCTTC.

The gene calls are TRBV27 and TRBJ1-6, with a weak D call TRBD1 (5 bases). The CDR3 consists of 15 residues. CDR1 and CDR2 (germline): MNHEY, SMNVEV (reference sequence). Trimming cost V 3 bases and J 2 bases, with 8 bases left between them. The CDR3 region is CASSLGVPYNSPLHF. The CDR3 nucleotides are TGTGCCAGCAGTTTGGGGGTCCCCTATAATTCACCCCTCCACTTT.

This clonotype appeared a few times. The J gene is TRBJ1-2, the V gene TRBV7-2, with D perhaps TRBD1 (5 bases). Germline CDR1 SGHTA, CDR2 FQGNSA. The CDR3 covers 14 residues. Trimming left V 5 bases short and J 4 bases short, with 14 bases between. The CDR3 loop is CASSPGGTFYGYTF. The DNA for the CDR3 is TGTGCCAGCAGCCCTGGAGGGACCTTCTATGGCTACACCTTC.

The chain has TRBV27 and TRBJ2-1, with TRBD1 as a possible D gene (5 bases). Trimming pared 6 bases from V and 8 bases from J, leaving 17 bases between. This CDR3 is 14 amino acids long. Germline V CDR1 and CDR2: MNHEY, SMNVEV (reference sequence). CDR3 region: CASRPHGHLYEQFF. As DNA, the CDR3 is TGTGCCAGCAGACCCCACGGACATCTTTATGAGCAGTTCTTC.